These 3 T cell receptor beta chains came from one sample sequenced in a study of regulatory T cells in long-lasting Graves disease. Time point denoted: newly diagnosed GD, antithyroid drugs for less than 3 months. The TCR library used RNA extracted from PBMCs. Construction of the TCR beta libraries employed iRepertoire HTBI primers in conjunction with Arm-PCR of CDR3 regions. TCRdb passed the multiplex PCR reads through MiXCR, listing each CDR3 protein once. Counted here are hundreds of thousands of distinct CDR3 sequences, 16% occurring once; the ten biggest clones make up 12%. The same data also went into a second study, on T cells in Graves' hyperthyroidism and ophthalmopathy.

This specimen was peripheral blood mononuclear cells (PBMCs), taken at new diagnosis, from a patient treated with antithyroid drugs. The receptors stem from a young man with Graves disease.

This clonotype was detected ten times or more. This sequence joins TRBV2 and TRBJ2-1, with 8 bases identical to TRBD2. Germline V gene sequence: CDR1 SNHLY, CDR2 FYNNEI. The J segment lost 10 bases and the V segment lost 7 bases, leaving 9 bases of the junction unmatched. The CDR3 covers 13 residues. The CDR3 coding sequence is TGTGCCAGCAACCTTATAGCGGGGAGCGAGCAGTTCTTC. The encoded protein is CASNLIAGSEQFF.

This clonotype was seen repeatedly, ten times or more. The chain joins TRBV10-2 to TRBJ1-1, with D unresolved. Looked up from germline, CDR1 is WSHSY and CDR2 is SAAADI. Trimming removed 7 bases at V and 7 bases at J, with 10 bases between. CDR3 length: 11 residues. The CDR3 DNA is TGCGCCAGCATTAAGACTTATGAAGCTTTCTTT. This encodes CASIKTYEAFF.

This clonotype was seen many times. The genes are TRBV13 and TRBJ1-2; 8 nucleotides line up with TRBD1. CDR1 is PRHDT, CDR2 FYEKMQ, per germline (reference sequence). The CDR3 contains 14 residues. J gave up 5 bases and V 7 bases, and 9 bases lay outside the gene matches. CDR3 in amino acids: CASNEGQGWYGYTF. CDR3 sequence (DNA): TGTGCCAGCAACGAAGGACAGGGTTGGTATGGCTACACCTTC.